This TCR beta chain came from a study of T cells in Graves' hyperthyroidism and ophthalmopathy. Study background: Peripheral blood samples were taken at initial diagnosis, prior to any treatment.

Overall study results and limits: The model made its ophthalmopathy prediction, and onset followed a median approximately 6 months later.

Only a few counts were recorded for this clonotype. Its antigen is unknown. The germline V gene encodes CDR1 SEHNR and CDR2 FQNEAQ (reference sequence). The V and J ends lost 1 base and 0 bases respectively, with 7 bases between them. This CDR3 is 15 amino acids long. Amplification yielded TCR beta CDR3 regions, with RNA transcripts as the source. HTBI primers drove first-round RT-PCR of the TCR CDR3. From the multiplex PCR reads, TCRdb called clonotypes with MiXCR, one entry per CDR3 protein. The sample contains approximately 690,000 distinct CDR3 sequences, around 20% of which appear only once. This sequence originates from a man under 40 with Graves' ophthalmopathy. The specimen was blood. The rearrangement links TRBV7-9 to TRBJ1-3; no reliable D call. The CDR3 loop is CASSLVMGSGNTIYF. DNA of the CDR3: TGTGCCAGCAGCTTAGTAATGGGCTCTGGAAACACCATATATTTT.